These T cell receptor beta chains were read from a single sample in a study of cytomegalovirus exposure and HLA in healthy donors. This table comes from immunoSEQ multiplex PCR, and its TCRdb copy is limited to in-frame clones, with some not included. The data contain about 160,000 clones, 84% of them seen just once; the ten biggest clones take up around 0.93%. Sequencing was performed on PBMCs. The receptors originated from a man aged 30-40 years in good health and CMV-seronegative. Each CDR3 is given without its conserved first and last residue.

v_call	j_call	cdr3_aa
TRBV6-9	TRBJ2-7	ASRGGPPSYEQY
TRBV19	TRBJ2-3	ASSIWGPHPSTDTQY
TRBV5-4	TRBJ2-7	ASSPGQGSSYEQY
TRBV5-1	TRBJ2-7	ASSRTRIDEQY
TRBV9	TRBJ2-1	ASSATVSSYNEQF
TRBV30	TRBJ1-2	AGSRGLGYGYT
TRBV7-9	TRBJ1-1	ASSSRAGTEAF
TRBV9	TRBJ1-1	ASSVVPADTEAF
TRBV18	TRBJ1-6	ASSPTPPGVHSPLH
TRBV5-6	TRBJ2-2	ASSLKRAGNTGELF
TRBV4-2	TRBJ2-3	ASRDSGTPYTDTQY
TRBV19	TRBJ2-7	ASSISVGGVYEQY
TRBV11-3	TRBJ2-2	ASSPGTGGTGELF
TRBV11-2	TRBJ2-1	ASSLLAGAYNEQF
TRBV6-5	TRBJ1-5	ASSYTGGTNQPQH